The 18 T cell receptor beta chains below come from one sample, sequenced in a study of spatial heterogeneity in lung cancer (dated by TCRdb to between 2018 and 2021). Taken with the paper, the label for time point translates to: sample taken at primary tumor resection. TCR sequencing used whole RNA extracted from tumor and nontumor lung tissue, or from cryopreserved PBMC samples, without cell sorting. Libraries were constructed by 5' RACE. Instrument on record: NextSeq 500. TCRdb reanalyzed the raw reads on its own, using fastp at Q25 for trimming and MiXCR for clone calling, and kept in-frame beta chains. When rows share a CDR3 protein, they turn into one entry using the most common DNA and genes. The sample table holds about 44,000 distinct CDR3 sequences, of which approximately 14% were seen once. The ten largest clones add up to 55% to 70% of the sample. The sequencing here drew on PBMCs, taken at surgery. The receptors originated from a male donor with early-stage non-small cell lung cancer.

V usage is TRBV12-3 or TRBV12-4 and J usage is TRBJ2-3, with a weak D call TRBD2 (6 bases). Trimming cost V 2 bases and J 2 bases, with 11 bases left between them. The CDR3 is 15 residues long. The CDR3 loop reads CASSLQRALTDTQYF. CDR3 nucleotides: TGTGCCAGCAGTTTACAGCGGGCGCTCACAGATACGCAGTATTTT.

This clonotype was seen many times. V and J are TRBV24-1 and TRBJ2-1; TRBD1 aligns across 7 bases. The length of the CDR3 is 16 residues. V gave up 3 bases and J gave up 4 bases; unmatched junction bases: 8. Germline V gene sequence: CDR1 KGHDR, CDR2 SFDVKD. The CDR3 region is CATSDHRDSSYNEQFF. As DNA, the CDR3 is TGTGCCACCAGTGATCACCGGGACAGTTCATACAATGAGCAGTTCTTC.

The V gene is TRBV20-1, the J gene TRBJ2-3; 10 bases are shared with TRBD2. The CDR3 is made up of 19 amino acids. Germline V gene data show CDR1 as DFQATT and CDR2 as SNEGSKA (reference sequence). Trimming cost V 6 bases and J 4 bases; bases outside gene matches: 22. CDR3 loop: CSAATMTAGGPSVPDTQYF. CDR3 nucleotides: TGCAGTGCGGCGACTATGACAGCGGGAGGGCCTTCCGTCCCAGATACGCAGTATTTT.

This clonotype was seen ten or more times. The chain links TRBV10-3 to TRBJ2-1; 9 nucleotides match TRBD1. Unmatched junction bases numbered 5, after V lost 6 bases and J lost 8 bases. Germline values: CDR1 ENHRY, CDR2 SYGVKD. CDR3 length equals 13 residues. The CDR3 is CAIRGTGIDEQFF. In DNA, the CDR3 is TGTGCCATCAGGGGGACAGGGATCGATGAGCAGTTCTTC.

This clonotype was counted a few times. The chain couples TRBV12-3 or TRBV12-4 to TRBJ2-1, with D tentatively TRBD2 (6 bases). CDR3 length equals 14 residues. V was clipped by 6 bases and J by 0 bases, with 9 bases between them. The CDR3 DNA sequence: TGTGCCAGCAGGCTGGGGGGCTCCTACAATGAGCAGTTCTTC. This sequence encodes CASRLGGSYNEQFF.

The gene calls are TRBV7-2 and TRBJ2-1, with 8 bases that match TRBD1. The V gene's germline CDR1 is SGHTA and CDR2 FQGNSA. The CDR3 length is 16 residues. V lost 1 base and J lost 3; bases outside the gene matches: 5. The CDR3 is CASSLGLGTGYNEQFF. The DNA for the CDR3 is TGTGCCAGCAGCTTAGGACTAGGGACAGGCTACAATGAGCAGTTCTTC.

This clonotype has a count of ten or more. This chain uses TRBV20-1 with TRBJ2-1, with D hard to call. V lost 3 bases and J lost 0, with 12 bases in between. This CDR3 region has 15 residues. Germline V gene lookup returns CDR1 DFQATT and CDR2 SNEGSKA (reference sequence). The CDR3, as DNA: TGCAGTGCTAGTCCCTTCGTGGGCTCCTACAATGAGCAGTTCTTC. Translation gives CSASPFVGSYNEQFF.

In this sample, this clonotype turned up a few times. This rearrangement joins TRBV29-1 to TRBJ2-3, with 13 bases lining up with TRBD2. The trim removed 7 bases at V and 8 bases at J, leaving 9 bases unmatched. This CDR3 region has 14 residues. CDR1 SQVTM and CDR2 ANQGSEA come from the germline V gene. CDR3 amino acids: CSARTSGSWFTQYF. In DNA, the CDR3 is TGCAGCGCCCGGACTAGCGGGAGCTGGTTTACGCAGTATTTT.

Ten or more counts support this clonotype. The gene calls are TRBV28 and TRBJ1-2, with D tentatively TRBD1 (6 bases). Germline CDR1 and CDR2: MDHEN and SYDVKM. The ends were cut back, 5 bases at V and 4 bases at J, with 11 bases in the middle. CDR3 length: 13 amino acids. CDR3 in amino acids: CASSRDRFYGYTF. The DNA for the CDR3 is TGTGCCAGCAGTCGCGACAGGTTCTATGGCTACACCTTC.

The V and J genes are TRBV7-9 and TRBJ2-5; perhaps TRBD2 as D (6 bases). Between the trimmed V and J ends, which lost 3 bases and 0 bases, there was a span of 11 bases. CDR1 is SEHNR, CDR2 FQNEAQ, per germline (reference sequence). The CDR3 length is 15 residues. Here the CDR3 DNA reads TGTGCCAGCAGCTTGGGTGGGAGGTACCAAGAGACCCAGTACTTC. It specifies CASSLGGRYQETQYF.

V and J are TRBV23-1 and TRBJ2-1; 7 bases are a match to TRBD2. TRBV23-1 is reported as an ORF; its role is uncertain. The CDR3 extends over 15 amino acids. Unmatched junction bases numbered 8, after V lost 3 bases and J lost 6 bases. In DNA form, the CDR3 reads TGCGCCAGCAGTCATCAGCGGGAAGAGGGCAATGAGCAGTTCTTC. This sequence encodes CASSHQREEGNEQFF.

The rearrangement links TRBV7-6 to TRBJ2-7; the D gene could be TRBD1 or TRBD2 (5 bases each). With 4 bases removed from V and 1 base from J, the gap between germline ends came to 14 bases. This CDR3 is built from 15 residues. The germline V gene has CDR1 SGHVS and CDR2 FNYEAQ. CDR3 in amino acids: CASSSYEGRSYEQYF. In DNA, the CDR3 is TGTGCCAGCAGCTCATACGAGGGGCGGTCCTACGAGCAGTACTTC.

The chain employs TRBV7-2 and TRBJ2-3; TRBD2 aligns across 8 bases. Germline CDR1 is SGHTA and CDR2 is FQGNSA. This CDR3 contains 16 residues. V was clipped by 1 base and J by 0 bases; unmatched bases: 3. Here the CDR3 DNA reads TGTGCCAGCAGCTTAGGACTAGCGCTTAGCACAGATACGCAGTATTTT. Residues: CASSLGLALSTDTQYF.

The chain employs TRBV24-1 and TRBJ2-1; the match to TRBD2 covers 8 bases. With V trimmed by 9 bases and J by 8 bases, 8 bases remained unmatched. The germline gives CDR1 KGHDR, CDR2 SFDVKD. CDR3 length: 13 residues. The CDR3 sequence: CATQVAGMHEQFF. CDR3 bases: TGTGCCACCCAAGTAGCGGGGATGCATGAGCAGTTCTTC.

In this sample, this clonotype turned up a few times. The V call is TRBV6-2 or TRBV6-3, the J call TRBJ1-1, with D perhaps matching TRBD1 (5 bases). V was trimmed by 2 bases and J by 0 bases, leaving 7 bases between them. From germline, CDR1 is MNHEY and CDR2 SVGEGT. This CDR3 contains 14 residues. The CDR3 sequence: CASSYTTVNTEAFF. CDR3 nucleotides: TGTGCCAGCAGTTACACGACAGTGAACACTGAAGCTTTCTTT.

Many counts were recorded for this clonotype. Here the CDR3 reads CASKSGQGEVYGYTF. CDR3 nucleotide sequence: TGTGCCAGCAAATCAGGGCAGGGGGAGGTCTATGGCTACACCTTC. V and J are TRBV12-3 or TRBV12-4 and TRBJ1-2, with 7 bases matching TRBD1. The CDR3 has 15 residues. After removal of 7 bases from V and 4 bases from J, the junction contained 12 bases not matched to a gene.

This clonotype was counted only a few times. CDR3 sequence reads: CASSYAGSSEPQHF. DNA of the CDR3: TGTGCCAGCAGTTACGCGGGTTCTAGCGAGCCCCAGCATTTT. The V call is TRBV6-5, the J call TRBJ1-5; D gene ambiguous. The CDR3 length is 14 residues. Germline V gene lookup returns CDR1 MNHEY and CDR2 SVGAGI. V lost 2 bases to trimming and J lost 8 bases, with 13 bases between them.

The V gene is TRBV7-9, the J gene TRBJ2-2; D gene ambiguous. Looked up from germline, CDR1 is SEHNR and CDR2 is FQNEAQ (reference sequence). The V end was cut by 7 bases, the J end by 3 bases, with 30 bases between. This CDR3 region has 20 residues. CDR3: CASNQGWNAAVDVDTGELFF. The CDR3 coding sequence is TGTGCCAGCAACCAAGGATGGAACGCGGCTGTCGACGTCGACACCGGGGAGCTGTTTTTT.